One T cell receptor (beta chain) is described in this entry. Profiling relied on immunoSEQ multiplex PCR, and the TCRdb table lists in-frame clones only, not all of them. The table shows around 75,000 clones, with 85% to 90% occurring only once. The data were taken from a study of blood T cell repertoires in COVID-19. Study summary: Collection of acute and convalescent COVID-19 samples took place in the United States, Italy and Spain.

J gave up 9 bases and V 6 bases, and 12 bases lay outside the gene matches. The V gene's germline CDR1 is SGHDN and CDR2 FVKESK. This CDR3 is 16 amino acids long. The material sequenced was peripheral blood. The receptor was isolated from an older man with active COVID-19. The V gene is TRBV14, the J gene TRBJ2-1, with TRBD1 matching 12 bases. CDR3 DNA: TGTGCCAGCAGAACGAGCGGGACAGGGGGCACGGGTGAGCAGTTCTTC. It translates to CASRTSGTGGTGEQFF. Combining the CDR3 with reference TRBV14 and TRBJ2-1 gives the whole variable domain EAGVTQFPSHSVIEKGQTVTLRCDPISGHDNLYWYRRVMGKEIKFLLHFVKESKQDESGMPNNRFLAERTGGTYSTLKVQPAELEDSGVYFCASRTSGTGGTGEQFFGPGTRLTVL.